This record looks at one T cell receptor (beta chain) sequence and its context. Many counts were recorded for this clonotype. The antigen this receptor binds is unknown. It has no much larger one-base neighbor in the sample; base qualities were not kept. CDR3 length: 14 amino acids, cysteine to phenylalanine. Of the read, only the CDR3 DNA is kept; its 42 bases are in frame from base 1. Trimming removed 2 bases from V and 2 bases from J, leaving 9 bases between the germline ends. CDR1 is given as MNHEY and CDR2 as SVGEGT, both from the germline V gene. TCR libraries were built from about 370 ng RNA with the Immunoverse kit, using molecular barcoded adaptors covering alpha/delta and beta/gamma chains. The same RNA used for transcriptome sequencing was used for TCR library preparation. Sequencing of the TCR libraries was done on an Illumina HiSeq 4000 with 2 x 150 cycles. Under the source paper's analysis protocol: With MiXCR, TCR reads were aligned to human V, D, J and C references and assembled into CDR3 clonotypes, with quality filtering and error correction included. Clonotype counts and gene usage diversity were analyzed with the tcR package in R. Raw mapping reads were checked after the RNA-seq reads had been mapped by STAR aligner version 2.5.3a onto the human GRCh37 genome. To test how sequencing depth affected the clonotypes detected, IR-seq fastq files were randomly downsampled with Seqtk 1.3. In TCRdb, the public reads were trimmed at Q25 with fastp and aligned with MiXCR, with productive beta chains retained. Rows are unified per CDR3 protein, each entry keeping the most common DNA and genes. TCRdb's processing, not the authors', yielded these V and J calls. Here the sample has 40,000 or so distinct CDR3 sequences; 12% to 15% occur a single time. The ten largest clonotypes hold around 19% of the sample.

The sample comes from a study of read filtering for tumor transcriptome and immune sequencing (dated by TCRdb to 2018 to 2020). Some background on the complete study: The cohort had fewer than 20 male and over 12 female patients with a mean age of about 66 years, ranging from roughly 45 to 80. By revised international staging, fewer than ten patients were R-ISS I, fewer than 20 were R-ISS II and roughly 7 were R-ISS III. After DNase treatment, whole-transcriptome libraries were prepared using the TruSeq RNA Access Library Prep Kit. Per sample, about 4.05 to 10.27 million TCR-region mapped reads were obtained with IR-seq, compared with only roughly 80 to 1273 with RNA-seq. The study compared TCR repertoires from targeted immune repertoire sequencing and bulk whole-transcriptome sequencing run on the same bone marrow samples. One of the main goals was to work out a read-filtering strategy for immune repertoire data, in particular whether clonotypes backed by only a single read should be removed. General findings and caveats noted by the study authors: Rather than purified T cells, the sorted CD138-negative fraction was a mixed bone marrow immune population. The correlation between IR-seq and RNA-seq shared clonotype proportions rose when single-read clonotypes were removed. Single-read clonotypes made up 80% to 85% of clonotypes but roughly 3.2% of total reads in IR-seq, and just under 75% of clonotypes and 44.6% of reads in RNA-seq. Compared with RNA-seq, IR-seq captured clonotypes at much higher depth and more reliably, and a smaller IR-seq throughput was enough to identify most shared clonotypes.

Every patient had bone marrow sampled at the time of active disease. Ficoll-Hypaque density gradient centrifugation was used to isolate the bone marrow mononuclear cells. Myeloma plasma cells were removed and CD138-negative cells were collected by negative selection after labeling with CD138 magnetic microbeads on a MACS separator. Flow cytometry on an Attune NxT with CD138 antibodies was used to check the purity of the isolated cells. Total RNA was extracted with TRIzol reagent and quantified with a NanoDrop spectrophotometer. Paired RNA-seq and IR-seq were performed on the CD138-negative bone marrow sample of each patient.

The receptor was derived from a donor at least 40 years old with multiple myeloma. The sample consisted of a population of CD138-negative cells sorted from bone marrow. The cell subset or site label, as the study defines it: bone marrow mononuclear cells depleted of CD138+ plasma/myeloma cells by negative magnetic selection. The V and J genes are TRBV6-2 or TRBV6-3 and TRBJ1-2, with TRBD1 as a weak D call on 5 bases. The CDR3 here reads CASSYRGVNYGYTF. The DNA sequence is given as TGTGCCAGCAGTTACAGAGGGGTCAACTATGGCTACACCTTC.